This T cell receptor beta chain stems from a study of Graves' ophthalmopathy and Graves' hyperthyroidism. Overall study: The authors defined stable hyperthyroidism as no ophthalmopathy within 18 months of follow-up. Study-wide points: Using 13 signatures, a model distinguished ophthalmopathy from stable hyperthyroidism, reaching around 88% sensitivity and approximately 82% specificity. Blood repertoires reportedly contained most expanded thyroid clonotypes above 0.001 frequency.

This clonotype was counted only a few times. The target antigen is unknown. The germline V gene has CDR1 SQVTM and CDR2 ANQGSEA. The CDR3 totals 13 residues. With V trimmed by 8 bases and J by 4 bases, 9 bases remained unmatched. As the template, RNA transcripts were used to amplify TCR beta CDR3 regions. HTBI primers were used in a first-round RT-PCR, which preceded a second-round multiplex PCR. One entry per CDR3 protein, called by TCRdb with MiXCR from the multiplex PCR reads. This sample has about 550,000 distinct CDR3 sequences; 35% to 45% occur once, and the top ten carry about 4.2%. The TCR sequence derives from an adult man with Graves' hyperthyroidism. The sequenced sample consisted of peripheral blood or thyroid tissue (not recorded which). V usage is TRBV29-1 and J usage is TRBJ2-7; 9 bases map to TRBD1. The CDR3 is CSSPDRGRYEQYF. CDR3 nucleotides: TGCAGCTCACCGGACAGGGGACGATACGAGCAGTACTTC.